The TCR beta chain described here comes from a study of blood T cell repertoires in COVID-19. Background on the study: COVID-19 samples, acute and convalescent, were from the United States, Italy and Spain. Sources were T cells, B-cell-depleted T cells, or PBMCs; the material itself was cDNA or gDNA.

The CDR3 covers 11 residues. Germline CDR1 is MNHNY and CDR2 is SVGAGI (reference sequence). Trimming stripped 8 bases from V and 8 bases from J, with 10 bases between. Original processing notes: Estimates of nucleated cell counts were drawn from the amplification of reference gene primers. TCRdb's copy holds only in-frame clones and misses some; the assay was immunoSEQ multiplex PCR. V and J calls and clone size are given by that table; D and trimming were obtained from the DNA. This table holds approximately 270,000 clones, around 89% found once. Sequenced input: peripheral blood. This TCR came from a man aged 25 to 40 with acute or convalescent COVID-19. The J gene is TRBJ2-1, the V gene TRBV6-6, with TRBD2 as a possible D gene (6 bases). The CDR3 is CASGGYDEQFF. The CDR3 coding sequence is TGTGCCAGCGGGGGGTACGATGAGCAGTTCTTC.